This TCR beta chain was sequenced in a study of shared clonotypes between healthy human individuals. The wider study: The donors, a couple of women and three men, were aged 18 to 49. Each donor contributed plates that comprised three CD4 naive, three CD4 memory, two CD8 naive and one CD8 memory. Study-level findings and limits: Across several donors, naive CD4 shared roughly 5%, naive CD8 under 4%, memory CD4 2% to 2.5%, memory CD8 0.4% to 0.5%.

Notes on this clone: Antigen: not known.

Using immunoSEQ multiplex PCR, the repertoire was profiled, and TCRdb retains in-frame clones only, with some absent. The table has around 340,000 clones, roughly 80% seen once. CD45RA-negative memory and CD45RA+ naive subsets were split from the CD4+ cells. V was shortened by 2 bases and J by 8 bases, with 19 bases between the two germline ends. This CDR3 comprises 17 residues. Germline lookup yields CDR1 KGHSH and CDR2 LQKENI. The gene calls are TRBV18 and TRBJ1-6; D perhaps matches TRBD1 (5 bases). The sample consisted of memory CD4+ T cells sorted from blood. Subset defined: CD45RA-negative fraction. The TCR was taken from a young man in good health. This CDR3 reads CASSPGPGTVADSPLHF. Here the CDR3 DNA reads TGTGCCAGCTCACCAGGTCCCGGGACCGTTGCGGATTCACCCCTCCACTTT.